The clone carrying this T cell receptor (beta chain) was detected ten times or more. These data come from a study of regulatory T cells in long-lasting Graves disease. J lost 3 bases, V lost 1 base, and 10 bases had no gene match. Germline V gene lookup returns CDR1 SGDLS and CDR2 YYNGEE. The CDR3 totals 16 residues. Sample time point: newly diagnosed GD, antithyroid drugs for less than 3 months. TCR sequences were obtained from RNA taken from PBMCs. Arm-PCR of CDR3 regions with iRepertoire HTBI primers generated TCR beta libraries. TCRdb used MiXCR to reprocess the multiplex PCR reads, holding one entry per CDR3 protein. In the table there are about 540,000 distinct CDR3 sequences, approximately 13% of which are singletons. These same records also appear under a second study, on T cells in Graves' hyperthyroidism and ophthalmopathy.

The sequence derives from a man younger than 40 with Graves disease. The V gene is TRBV9, the J gene TRBJ2-7, with 7 bases fitting TRBD2. Specimen: peripheral blood mononuclear cells (PBMCs), collected at new diagnosis, from a patient treated with antithyroid drugs. The CDR3 DNA sequence: TGTGCCAGCAGCGTACTTAAGCGGGCTAGCGGCTACGAGCAGTACTTC. It is translated as CASSVLKRASGYEQYF.